These T cell receptor beta chains were read from a single sample in a study of technical replicates of blood from a few donors. The protocol was immunoSEQ multiplex PCR, while the TCRdb copy is restricted to in-frame clones and leaves out a portion. The repertoire holds about 73,000 clones, with roughly 93% as singletons. Material: T cells isolated from PBMCs. The receptors come from a human donor in good health. CDR3s include the opening cysteine and the closing phenylalanine or tryptophan. A D gene is named only where the DNA matches it firmly. The size of a clone is reported for some rows only, either as once, few or many, or as a class for expanded clones.

D	size	V	J	CDR3	DNA
NA	few	TRBV4-1	TRBJ2-1	CASSQDRYSLNEQFF	TGCGCCAGCAGCCAAGATCGGTATTCACTCAATGAGCAGTTCTTC
NA	NA	TRBV7-9	TRBJ2-7	CASSLLGEDTGTDEQYF	TGTGCCAGCAGCTTATTAGGTGAGGACACCGGAACGGACGAGCAGTACTTC
TRBD1	NA	TRBV28	TRBJ1-5	CASSLRTGATWTQHF	TGTGCCAGCAGTTTACGGACAGGGGCCACATGGACCCAGCATTTT
TRBD1	NA	TRBV6-5	TRBJ2-7	CASSRWTGAHEQYF	TGTGCCAGCAGCCGTTGGACAGGGGCCCACGAGCAGTACTTC
NA	NA	TRBV9	TRBJ1-5	CASSEVGGNQPQHF	TGTGCCAGCAGCGAGGTAGGGGGCAATCAGCCCCAGCATTTT
NA	NA	TRBV10-3	TRBJ1-2	CAYKQDPPEYGYTF	TGTGCCTACAAACAGGACCCCCCTGAGTATGGCTACACCTTC
TRBD1	NA	TRBV5-1	TRBJ1-2	CASSWRLRQGAFDGYTF	TGCGCCAGCAGCTGGCGTTTGCGGCAGGGGGCTTTCGATGGCTACACCTTC
NA	NA	TRBV9	TRBJ2-5	CASSAWTGKETQYF	TGTGCCAGCAGCGCCTGGACGGGGAAAGAGACCCAGTACTTC
NA	NA	TRBV7-3	TRBJ2-7	CAVGGVQGEQYF	TGTGCCGTCGGGGGAGTTCAGGGCGAGCAGTACTTC
NA	NA	TRBV29-1	TRBJ2-3	CSGQTATSTDTQYF	TGCAGCGGACAGACAGCAACTAGCACAGATACGCAGTATTTT
TRBD2	NA	TRBV25-1	TRBJ2-1	CASSERPATSGPQFF	TGTGCCAGCAGTGAACGCCCCGCGACTAGCGGCCCGCAGTTCTTC
NA	NA	TRBV11-3	TRBJ2-7	CASSLDPSYGEQYF	TGTGCCAGCAGCTTAGATCCCAGTTATGGCGAGCAGTACTTC
NA	NA	TRBV29-1	TRBJ2-7	CSVLYEQYF	TGCAGCGTCCTCTACGAGCAGTACTTC
NA	NA	TRBV5-6	TRBJ2-6	CASRQTVGTGANVLTF	TGTGCCAGCAGGCAAACAGTAGGTACTGGGGCCAACGTCCTGACTTTC
TRBD1	NA	TRBV10-3	TRBJ2-3	CAISDRTGSTDTQYF	TGTGCCATCAGTGATCGGACAGGGAGCACAGATACGCAGTATTTT
NA	NA	TRBV6-6	TRBJ2-1	CASSFTGYNEQFF	TGTGCCAGCAGTTTCACAGGATACAATGAGCAGTTCTTC
TRBD2	NA	TRBV5-4	TRBJ2-5	CASSLAGEVAGTQYF	TGTGCCAGCAGCTTAGCGGGAGAGGTGGCTGGGACCCAGTACTTC
TRBD1	NA	TRBV19	TRBJ2-7	CASSSGTGDLVEQYF	TGTGCCAGTAGTTCCGGGACAGGGGATCTTGTCGAGCAGTACTTC
TRBD1	NA	TRBV2	TRBJ1-1	CASRPTGGTTEAFF	TGTGCCAGCAGGCCAACAGGGGGCACCACTGAAGCTTTCTTT
NA	once	TRBV7-3	TRBJ2-1	CASSLTQGPQPGGNEQFF	TGTGCCAGCAGCTTAACGCAGGGCCCACAGCCTGGTGGCAATGAGCAGTTCTTC
NA	NA	TRBV11-2	TRBJ1-2	CASSLDRAGGRFDF	TGTGCCAGCAGCTTAGACCGGGCCGGAGGGCGGTTCGACTTC
NA	NA	TRBV5-1	TRBJ2-5	CASSLSGTSGLEETQYF	TGCGCCAGCAGCTTGTCGGGCACATCGGGGTTAGAAGAGACCCAGTACTTC
TRBD2	NA	TRBV2	TRBJ2-3	CASRERGDTQYF	TGTGCCAGCAGGGAGCGGGGAGATACGCAGTATTTT
TRBD1	NA	TRBV7-9	TRBJ2-7	CASRRGQGASEQYF	TGTGCCAGCAGGAGGGGACAGGGGGCCTCCGAGCAGTACTTC
NA	NA	TRBV6-5	TRBJ2-1	CASSHGQPYNEQFF	TGTGCCAGCAGCCACGGACAGCCCTACAATGAGCAGTTCTTC
NA	NA	TRBV30	TRBJ2-2	CAWSTPRTVGTGELFF	TGTGCCTGGTCCACCCCCAGGACAGTGGGCACCGGGGAGCTGTTTTTT
NA	NA	TRBV28	TRBJ1-2	CASRDEVNQGYGYTF	TGTGCCAGCAGGGACGAGGTAAACCAGGGGTACGGCTACACCTTC
NA	NA	TRBV6-1	TRBJ2-7	CASSELPGRAYEQYF	TGTGCCAGCAGCGAACTCCCGGGCAGGGCCTACGAGCAGTACTTC
TRBD2	NA	TRBV29-1	TRBJ2-7	CSVLGGGGYEQYF	TGCAGCGTCCTGGGGGGGGGAGGCTACGAGCAGTACTTC
TRBD2	NA	TRBV10-1	TRBJ2-1	CASSESASGGDHFF	TGCGCCAGCAGTGAGTCGGCTAGCGGGGGGGATCACTTCTTC
NA	once	TRBV7-6	TRBJ1-4	CASSLALGGKATNEKLFF	TGTGCCAGCAGCTTAGCGCTGGGGGGGAAAGCAACTAATGAAAAACTGTTTTTT
TRBD1	NA	TRBV19	TRBJ2-3	CASSINRGLRDTQYF	TGTGCCAGTAGTATAAACAGGGGGCTTAGGGATACGCAGTATTTT
TRBD2	NA	TRBV29-1	TRBJ2-7	CSVKTGTSGTYEQYF	TGCAGCGTGAAGACCGGGACTAGCGGGACTTACGAGCAGTACTTC
TRBD2	NA	TRBV6-1	TRBJ2-1	CASSEFLGRLAGGDNEQFF	TGTGCCAGCAGTGAATTCTTGGGCAGACTAGCGGGGGGCGACAATGAGCAGTTCTTC
NA	NA	TRBV28	TRBJ2-7	CASSLTYEQYF	TGTGCCAGCAGCTTAACCTACGAGCAGTACTTC
TRBD1	NA	TRBV29-1	TRBJ1-2	CSVFIRTGGNGNYGYTF	TGCAGCGTTTTTATTCGGACAGGGGGCAACGGGAATTATGGCTACACCTTC
TRBD2	NA	TRBV11-3	TRBJ2-7	CASSLEWSGGTYEQYF	TGTGCCAGCAGCCTGGAGTGGAGCGGGGGAACCTACGAGCAGTACTTC
TRBD1	NA	TRBV6-5	TRBJ1-2	CASGGQAPNYGYTF	TGTGCCAGCGGGGGACAGGCCCCTAACTATGGCTACACCTTC
TRBD2	NA	TRBV5-1	TRBJ2-3	CASSLEREGTDTQYF	TGCGCCAGCAGCTTGGAGCGGGAGGGGACAGATACGCAGTATTTT
TRBD1	once	TRBV29-1	TRBJ1-2	CSVDGQESYGYTF	TGCAGCGTTGATGGACAGGAGAGCTATGGCTACACCTTC
NA	NA	TRBV28	TRBJ2-1	CASSLLVGEQFF	TGTGCCAGCAGTTTGCTAGTAGGTGAGCAGTTCTTC
TRBD2	NA	TRBV2	TRBJ2-7	CASSEFLAGGTTYEQYF	TGTGCCAGCAGTGAATTCCTAGCGGGAGGGACCACCTACGAGCAGTACTTC
TRBD1	NA	TRBV6-1	TRBJ2-7	CASSPMDRLAYEQYF	TGTGCCAGCAGTCCGATGGACAGGCTGGCCTACGAGCAGTACTTC
TRBD2	NA	TRBV9	TRBJ2-1	CASSARLAGGPGNEQFF	TGTGCCAGCAGCGCTAGACTAGCGGGAGGGCCGGGCAATGAGCAGTTCTTC
TRBD1	NA	TRBV2	TRBJ1-4	CASRRDRGEKLFF	TGTGCCAGCAGACGGGACAGGGGTGAAAAACTGTTTTTT
NA	few	TRBV30	TRBJ1-1	CAWSIQGYTEAFF	TGTGCCTGGAGTATTCAGGGGTACACTGAAGCTTTCTTT
TRBD2	NA	TRBV5-4	TRBJ2-1	CASSLAGLAGGLQFF	TGTGCCAGCAGCTTGGCCGGGCTAGCGGGGGGGCTGCAGTTCTTC
TRBD2	NA	TRBV9	TRBJ2-2	CASSVGTSATGELFF	TGTGCCAGCAGCGTAGGTACTAGCGCCACCGGGGAGCTGTTTTTT
NA	NA	TRBV27	TRBJ2-7	CASSSSVGLEQYF	TGTGCCAGCAGTTCCAGCGTGGGGCTTGAGCAGTACTTC
TRBD1	NA	TRBV5-4	TRBJ1-4	CASSPGGLGEKLFF	TGTGCCAGCAGCCCAGGGGGATTGGGTGAAAAACTGTTTTTT
NA	few	TRBV14	TRBJ1-2	CASSPGLDGYTF	TGTGCCAGCAGCCCAGGGTTGGATGGCTACACCTTC